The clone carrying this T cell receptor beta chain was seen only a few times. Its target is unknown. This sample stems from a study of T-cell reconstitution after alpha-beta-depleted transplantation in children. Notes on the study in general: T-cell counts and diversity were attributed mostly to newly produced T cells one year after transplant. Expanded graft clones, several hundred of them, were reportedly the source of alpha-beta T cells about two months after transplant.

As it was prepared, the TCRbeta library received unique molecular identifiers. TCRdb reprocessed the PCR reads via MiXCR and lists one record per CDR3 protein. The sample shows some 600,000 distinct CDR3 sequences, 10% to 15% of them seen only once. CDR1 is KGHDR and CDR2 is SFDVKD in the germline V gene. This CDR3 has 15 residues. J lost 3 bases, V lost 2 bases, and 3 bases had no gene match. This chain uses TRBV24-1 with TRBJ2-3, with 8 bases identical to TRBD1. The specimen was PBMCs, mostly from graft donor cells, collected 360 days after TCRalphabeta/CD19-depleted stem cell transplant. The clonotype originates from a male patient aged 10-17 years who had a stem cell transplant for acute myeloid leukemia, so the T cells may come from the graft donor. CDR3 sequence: CATSDWTGKTDTQYF. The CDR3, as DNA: TGTGCCACCAGTGATTGGACAGGGAAAACAGATACGCAGTATTTT.